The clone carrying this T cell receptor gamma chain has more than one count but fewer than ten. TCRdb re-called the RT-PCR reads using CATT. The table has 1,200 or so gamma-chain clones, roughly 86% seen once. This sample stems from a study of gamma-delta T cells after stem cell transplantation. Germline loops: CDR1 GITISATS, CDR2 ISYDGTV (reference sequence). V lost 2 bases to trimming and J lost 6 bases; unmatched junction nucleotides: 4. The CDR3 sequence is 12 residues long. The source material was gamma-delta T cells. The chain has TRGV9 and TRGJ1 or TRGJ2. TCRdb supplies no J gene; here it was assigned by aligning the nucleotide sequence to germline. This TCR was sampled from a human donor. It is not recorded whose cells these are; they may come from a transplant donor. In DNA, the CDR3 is TGTGCCTTGTGGGAGGCCCTTTATAAGAAACTCTTT. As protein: CALWEALYKKLF.